This T cell receptor (beta chain) was obtained from a study of blood T cell repertoires in COVID-19. As for the study in general: T cells, B-cell-depleted T cells, or PBMCs provided the cDNA or gDNA that served as material.

Germline V gene lookup returns CDR1 MGHRA and CDR2 YSYEKL. The CDR3 length is 13 residues. V was shortened by 3 bases and J by 4 bases, with 10 bases between the two germline ends. Clones were read by immunoSEQ multiplex PCR, and TCRdb kept only the in-frame ones, dropping some. The sample records 25,000 to 35,000 clones, just over 85% being singletons. The sequence derives from a human donor in a cohort sampled during active COVID-19. This chain uses TRBV4-1 with TRBJ2-7, with D possibly being TRBD2 (5 bases). Source material: peripheral blood. As DNA, the CDR3 is TGCGCCAGCAGCCATATTGAGGGATACGAGCAGTACTTC. Protein product: CASSHIEGYEQYF.